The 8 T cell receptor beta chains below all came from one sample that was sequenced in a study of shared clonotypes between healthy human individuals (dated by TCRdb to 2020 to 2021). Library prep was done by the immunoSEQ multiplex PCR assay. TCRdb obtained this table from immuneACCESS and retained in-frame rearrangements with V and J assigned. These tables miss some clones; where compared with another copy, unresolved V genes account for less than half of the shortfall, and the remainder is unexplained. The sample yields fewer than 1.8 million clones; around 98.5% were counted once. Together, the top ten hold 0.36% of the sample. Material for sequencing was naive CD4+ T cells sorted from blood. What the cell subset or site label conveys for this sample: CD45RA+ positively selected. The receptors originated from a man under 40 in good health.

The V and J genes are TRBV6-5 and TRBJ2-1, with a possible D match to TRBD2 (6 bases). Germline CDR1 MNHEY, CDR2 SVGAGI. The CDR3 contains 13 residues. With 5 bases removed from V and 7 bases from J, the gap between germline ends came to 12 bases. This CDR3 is CASSTTAGNEQFF. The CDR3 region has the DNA TGTGCCAGCAGTACGACGGCGGGAAATGAGCAGTTCTTC.

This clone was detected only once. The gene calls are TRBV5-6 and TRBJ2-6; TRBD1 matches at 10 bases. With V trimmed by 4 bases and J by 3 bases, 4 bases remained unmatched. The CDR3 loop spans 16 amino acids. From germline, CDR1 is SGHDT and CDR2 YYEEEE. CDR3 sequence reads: CASSPDRGRGANVLTF. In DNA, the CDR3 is TGTGCCAGCAGCCCAGACAGGGGGCGTGGGGCCAACGTCCTGACTTTC.

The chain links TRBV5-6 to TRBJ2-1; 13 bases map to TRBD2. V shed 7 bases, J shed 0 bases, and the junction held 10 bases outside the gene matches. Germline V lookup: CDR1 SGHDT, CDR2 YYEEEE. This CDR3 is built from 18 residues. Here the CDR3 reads CASGGLAGKESSYNEQFF. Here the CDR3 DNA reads TGTGCCAGCGGGGGACTAGCGGGAAAAGAGAGCTCCTACAATGAGCAGTTCTTC.

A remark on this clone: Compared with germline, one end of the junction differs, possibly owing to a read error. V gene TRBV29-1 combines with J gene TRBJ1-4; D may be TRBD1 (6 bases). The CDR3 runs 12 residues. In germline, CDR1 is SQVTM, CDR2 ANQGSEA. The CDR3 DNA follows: TGCAGCGTTGAAGATCCCCCGTCCTACAGGGTTTTT. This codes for CSVEDPPSYRVF. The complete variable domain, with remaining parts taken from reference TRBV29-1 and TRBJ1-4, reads SAVISQKPSRDICQRGTSLTIQCQVDSQVTMMFWYRQQPGQSLTLIATANQGSEATYESGFVIDKFPISRPNLTFSTLTVSNMSPEDSSIYLCSVEDPPSYRVFGSGTQLSVL.

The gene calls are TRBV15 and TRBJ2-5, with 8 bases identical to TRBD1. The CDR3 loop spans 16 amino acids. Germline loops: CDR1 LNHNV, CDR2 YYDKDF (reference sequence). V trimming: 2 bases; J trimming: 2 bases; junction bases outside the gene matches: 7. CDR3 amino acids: CATSRPTGGGQETQYF. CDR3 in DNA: TGTGCCACCAGCAGACCTACAGGGGGAGGTCAAGAGACCCAGTACTTC.

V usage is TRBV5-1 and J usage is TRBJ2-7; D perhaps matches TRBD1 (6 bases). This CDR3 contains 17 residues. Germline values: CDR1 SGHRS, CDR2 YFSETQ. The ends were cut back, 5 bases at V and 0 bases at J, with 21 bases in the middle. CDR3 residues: CASRGIQGRPCSYEQYF. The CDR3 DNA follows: TGCGCCAGCAGGGGGATACAGGGAAGGCCTTGCTCCTACGAGCAGTACTTC.

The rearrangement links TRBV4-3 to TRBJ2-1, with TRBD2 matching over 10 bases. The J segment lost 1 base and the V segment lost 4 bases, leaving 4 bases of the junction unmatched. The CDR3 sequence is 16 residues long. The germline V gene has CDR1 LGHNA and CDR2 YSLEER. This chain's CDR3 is CASSRAAGGSYNEQFF. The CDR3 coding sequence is TGCGCCAGCAGCCGAGCAGCGGGAGGGTCCTACAATGAGCAGTTCTTC.

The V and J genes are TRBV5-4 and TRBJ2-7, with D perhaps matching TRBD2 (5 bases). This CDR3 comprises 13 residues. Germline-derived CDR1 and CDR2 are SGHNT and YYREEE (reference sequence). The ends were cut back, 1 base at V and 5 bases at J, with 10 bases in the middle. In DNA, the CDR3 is TGTGCCAGCAGCTTGCCTAGCTCTGACGAGCAGTACTTC. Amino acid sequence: CASSLPSSDEQYF.